A selection of T cell receptor beta chains follows, all from one sample in a study of shared clonotypes between healthy human individuals. Some clones are missing from TCRdb's copy, which holds only in-frame ones; the method was immunoSEQ multiplex PCR. The profile shows over 850,000 clones, roughly 74% of them singletons. Material: memory CD4+ T cells from PBMCs. The source of these receptors is a man aged 18 to 29 in good health. Some clones in this sample may be carry-over from other donors' samples. Each CDR3 is given with its conserved first and last residue. Fields, in order: J gene, V gene, D gene, clone size, CDR3 DNA, CDR3 protein. A D gene is named only where the DNA matches it firmly. Not all rows give a size; the values are once, few, many and, for expanded clones, a class.

TRBJ1-3,TRBV6-1,-,-,TGTGCCAGCAGTGCAGGGATCCACTCTGGAAACACCATATATTTT,CASSAGIHSGNTIYF
TRBJ2-5,TRBV7-8,TRBD1,-,TGTGCCAGCACCAGAGAGACGGGACAGGGGCAAGAGACCCAGTACTTC,CASTRETGQGQETQYF
TRBJ2-7,TRBV5-1,-,-,TGCGCCAGCAGCCTGACACCGCCCTACGAGCAGTACTTC,CASSLTPPYEQYF
TRBJ2-1,TRBV29-1,TRBD1,-,TGCAGCGTAGCCCCAGGACAGGGACAATACAATGAGCAGTTCTTC,CSVAPGQGQYNEQFF
TRBJ2-1,TRBV6-5,-,-,TGTGCCAGCAAGACACTGTACAATGAGCAGTTCTTC,CASKTLYNEQFF
TRBJ2-7,TRBV5-1,-,-,TGCGCCAGCAGCTTGGCCACAGGCTACTACGAGCAGTACTTC,CASSLATGYYEQYF
TRBJ2-1,TRBV10-3,-,-,TGTGCCATCAGTGTAGGGGCAGGGGGGTGGAATGAGCAGTTCTTC,CAISVGAGGWNEQFF
TRBJ2-5,TRBV2,TRBD2,-,TGTGCCAGCAGGAACGGGGGGTACCAAGAGACCCAGTACTTC,CASRNGGYQETQYF
TRBJ1-3,TRBV15,-,-,TGTGCCACCAGCAGAGAGATCCTATCGGGGTCTGGAAACACCATATATTTT,CATSREILSGSGNTIYF
TRBJ2-7,TRBV7-7,TRBD1,-,TGTGCCAGCAGCTTCCCCTCGGGACAGGGTTACGAGCAGTACTTC,CASSFPSGQGYEQYF
TRBJ2-5,TRBV18,-,-,TGTGCCAGCTCACCACCGGAGCAAGAGACCCAGTACTTC,CASSPPEQETQYF
TRBJ2-1,TRBV5-1,TRBD2,-,TGCGCCAGCAGCTTGGAGGGACTAGCGGGAGATTTAGGCAATGAGCAGTTCTTC,CASSLEGLAGDLGNEQFF
TRBJ1-2,TRBV10-2,-,once,TGCGCCAGCAGTTCCCTTAGATCGGGGGCTGGCCCTCTCTATGGCTACACCTTC,CASSSLRSGAGPLYGYTF
TRBJ2-7,TRBV5-4,TRBD2,once,TGTGCCAGCAGCTTGTCTAGCGGGAGTGACGAGCAGTACTTC,CASSLSSGSDEQYF
TRBJ2-2,TRBV11-1,-,-,TGTGCCAGCAGTCATGTTGGGACCGGGGAGCTGTTTTTT,CASSHVGTGELFF
TRBJ2-1,TRBV4-3,-,-,TGCGCCAGCAGCCAAGAGAATGGTGTAGCGGCGAAATCAGCGAGCTCCTACAATGAGCAGTTCTTC,CASSQENGVAAKSASSYNEQFF
TRBJ2-1,TRBV5-1,-,-,TGCGCCAGCAGCTTTGGCAGTTTGGGCAATGAGCAGTTCTTC,CASSFGSLGNEQFF
TRBJ1-1,TRBV15,-,-,TGTGCCACCAGCAGAGTAGGTGGCACTGAAGCTTTCTTT,CATSRVGGTEAFF
TRBJ2-1,TRBV28,TRBD2,-,TGTGCCAGCAGCCGCACTTCCGGACTAGCGGGTAGCTCCTACAATGAGCAGTTCTTC,CASSRTSGLAGSSYNEQFF
TRBJ2-1,TRBV9,TRBD2,-,TGTGCCAGCAGCCCAGGGACTAGCTTCTCCTACAATGAGCAGTTCTTC,CASSPGTSFSYNEQFF
TRBJ1-5,TRBV19,-,-,TGTGCCAGTAGTAGAGGGGGGCTAGGTCAGCCCCAGCATTTT,CASSRGGLGQPQHF
TRBJ1-1,TRBV18,TRBD1,-,TGTGCCAGCTCACCACAACAGGGGGCGGGTGGTGAAGCTTTCTTT,CASSPQQGAGGEAFF
TRBJ1-1,TRBV7-2,-,-,TGTGCCAGCAGCTTTAACTTGAACACTGAAGCTTTCTTT,CASSFNLNTEAFF
TRBJ2-2,TRBV18,-,-,TGTGCCAGCTCCCTGACCACCTCCAGGGCGACCACCGGGGAGCTGTTTTTT,CASSLTTSRATTGELFF
TRBJ2-2,TRBV5-1,TRBD1,-,TGCGCCAGCAAACAGGGGCCAGGCACCGGGGAGCTGTTTTTT,CASKQGPGTGELFF